Listed below are T cell receptor beta chains from one sample, sequenced in a study of human T cells and chemical hapten exposure. TCRdb ran MiXCR on the RACE reads and lists one entry per CDR3 protein. The sample lists roughly 150,000 distinct CDR3 sequences; 12% were seen once. Sequencing used whole blood, obtained in connection with sensitization to the hapten diphenylcyclopropenone (DPC). All receptors come from a woman between 45 and 60 years old with alopecia areata. Some clones in this sample may be carry-over from other donors' samples. Each CDR3 is given with its conserved first and last residue. D genes are given only for firm matches. Clone size is not always given. Where it is, it says once, few, many or a class for expanded clones.

d_call: .
j_call: TRBJ2-7
clone_size: .
v_call: TRBV28
cdr3_aa: CASSLLGQGEF
cdr3_nt: TGTGCCAGCAGTTTATTGGGCCAAGGGGAGTTC

d_call: .
j_call: TRBJ2-5
clone_size: few
v_call: TRBV30
cdr3_aa: CAWSQAQNIRRQETQYF
cdr3_nt: TGTGCCTGGAGTCAGGCGCAGAATATACGTCGGCAAGAGACCCAGTACTTC

d_call: TRBD2
j_call: TRBJ2-3
clone_size: many
v_call: TRBV6-4
cdr3_aa: CASSGYDGLAKDTQYF
cdr3_nt: TGTGCCAGCAGTGGTTACGACGGACTAGCGAAAGATACGCAGTATTTT

d_call: TRBD2
j_call: TRBJ2-3
clone_size: .
v_call: TRBV24-1
cdr3_aa: CTTSVSSGLAGRGSADTQYF
cdr3_nt: TGTACCACCAGTGTAAGTTCGGGACTAGCGGGAAGGGGATCCGCAGATACGCAGTATTTT

d_call: .
j_call: TRBJ1-1
clone_size: many
v_call: TRBV4-2
cdr3_aa: CASSQDLVNTEAFF
cdr3_nt: TGTGCCAGCAGCCAAGATCTGGTGAACACTGAAGCTTTCTTT

d_call: TRBD2
j_call: TRBJ2-3
clone_size: few
v_call: TRBV9
cdr3_aa: CASSQISGRLSTDTQYF
cdr3_nt: TGTGCCAGCAGCCAGATCAGCGGGAGGCTGAGCACAGATACGCAGTATTTT

d_call: .
j_call: TRBJ2-7
clone_size: .
v_call: TRBV29-1
cdr3_aa: CSVGEASYEQYF
cdr3_nt: TGCAGCGTTGGTGAAGCCTCCTACGAGCAGTACTTC

d_call: TRBD1
j_call: TRBJ2-4
clone_size: .
v_call: TRBV20-1
cdr3_aa: CSARGGLTGDIQYF
cdr3_nt: TGCAGTGCTAGAGGTGGTCTGACAGGGGACATTCAGTACTTC

d_call: .
j_call: TRBJ1-4
clone_size: many
v_call: TRBV25-1
cdr3_aa: CASRSSREAEKLFF
cdr3_nt: TGTGCCAGCAGATCCAGCAGGGAGGCGGAAAAACTGTTTTTT

d_call: .
j_call: TRBJ1-1
clone_size: many
v_call: TRBV6-2/TRBV6-3
cdr3_aa: CASSYWVRANTEAFF
cdr3_nt: TGTGCCAGCAGTTACTGGGTCAGGGCGAACACTGAAGCTTTCTTT

d_call: TRBD2
j_call: TRBJ2-1
clone_size: .
v_call: TRBV18
cdr3_aa: CASSSRGLAGVGSYNEQFF
cdr3_nt: TGTGCCAGCTCGAGTCGGGGACTAGCGGGAGTAGGATCCTACAATGAGCAGTTCTTC

d_call: .
j_call: TRBJ2-3
clone_size: many
v_call: TRBV27
cdr3_aa: CASNLRRAGTDTQYF
cdr3_nt: TGTGCCAGCAACCTTCGGAGGGCCGGCACAGATACGCAGTATTTT

d_call: TRBD1
j_call: TRBJ2-2
clone_size: .
v_call: TRBV19
cdr3_aa: CASGTGGNTGELFF
cdr3_nt: TGTGCCAGTGGGACAGGAGGGAACACCGGGGAGCTGTTTTTT

d_call: TRBD1
j_call: TRBJ2-2
clone_size: .
v_call: TRBV11-2
cdr3_aa: CASSLDLTGGHGELFF
cdr3_nt: TGTGCCAGCAGCTTAGATCTAACAGGGGGTCACGGGGAGCTGTTTTTT

d_call: TRBD2
j_call: TRBJ2-2
clone_size: many
v_call: TRBV12-3/TRBV12-4
cdr3_aa: CANTKGLLNTGELFF
cdr3_nt: TGTGCCAACACCAAGGGACTACTGAACACCGGGGAGCTGTTTTTT

d_call: .
j_call: TRBJ2-1
clone_size: few
v_call: TRBV2
cdr3_aa: CASSESSSSYNEQFF
cdr3_nt: TGTGCCAGCAGTGAAAGCTCGAGCTCCTACAATGAGCAGTTCTTC

d_call: .
j_call: TRBJ1-2
clone_size: few
v_call: TRBV5-4
cdr3_aa: CASSADSDGYTF
cdr3_nt: TGTGCCAGCAGCGCTGACAGCGATGGCTACACCTTC

d_call: TRBD1
j_call: TRBJ2-5
clone_size: few
v_call: TRBV28
cdr3_aa: CASSSPGQGFQETQYF
cdr3_nt: TGTGCCAGCAGTTCGCCGGGACAGGGTTTCCAAGAGACCCAGTACTTC

d_call: TRBD2
j_call: TRBJ2-5
clone_size: many
v_call: TRBV2
cdr3_aa: CASSRDYQETQYF
cdr3_nt: TGTGCCAGCAGCCGGGACTATCAAGAGACCCAGTACTTC

d_call: TRBD1
j_call: TRBJ2-4
clone_size: .
v_call: TRBV5-1
cdr3_aa: CASTTQPSGTGDIQYF
cdr3_nt: TGCGCCAGCACCACCCAGCCCTCCGGGACAGGGGACATTCAGTACTTC

d_call: TRBD1
j_call: TRBJ2-1
clone_size: .
v_call: TRBV7-9
cdr3_aa: CASSSPGQGGNVQFF
cdr3_nt: TGTGCCAGCAGCTCTCCGGGACAGGGGGGAAATGTGCAGTTCTTC

d_call: .
j_call: TRBJ2-1
clone_size: many
v_call: TRBV7-9
cdr3_aa: CASSSRTLSYNEQFF
cdr3_nt: TGTGCCAGCAGCTCACGGACTCTCTCCTACAATGAGCAGTTCTTC

d_call: .
j_call: TRBJ1-5
clone_size: .
v_call: TRBV7-9
cdr3_aa: CASSADPSNQPQHF
cdr3_nt: TGTGCCAGCAGCGCTGACCCAAGCAATCAGCCCCAGCATTTT

d_call: TRBD1
j_call: TRBJ2-2
clone_size: .
v_call: TRBV29-1
cdr3_aa: CSVGQGDPGELFF
cdr3_nt: TGCAGCGTTGGACAGGGGGACCCCGGGGAGCTGTTTTTT

d_call: TRBD1
j_call: TRBJ1-3
clone_size: few
v_call: TRBV29-1
cdr3_aa: CSVAGGTGGASGNTIYF
cdr3_nt: TGCAGCGTGGCGGGAGGGACAGGGGGCGCATCTGGAAACACCATATATTTT

d_call: TRBD1
j_call: TRBJ2-7
clone_size: many
v_call: TRBV30
cdr3_aa: CAWSLRQGAYEQYF
cdr3_nt: TGTGCCTGGAGTCTCCGACAGGGTGCCTACGAGCAGTACTTC

d_call: TRBD2
j_call: TRBJ2-7
clone_size: many
v_call: TRBV28
cdr3_aa: CASIPGLAGYEQYF
cdr3_nt: TGTGCCAGCATTCCGGGACTAGCGGGCTACGAGCAGTACTTC

d_call: TRBD1
j_call: TRBJ2-2
clone_size: many
v_call: TRBV7-2
cdr3_aa: CASSPDRGSTGELFF
cdr3_nt: TGTGCCAGCAGTCCCGACAGGGGTAGCACCGGGGAGCTGTTTTTT

d_call: .
j_call: TRBJ2-3
clone_size: many
v_call: TRBV11-2
cdr3_aa: CASSPSWGTDTQYF
cdr3_nt: TGTGCCAGCAGCCCGAGTTGGGGGACAGATACGCAGTATTTT

d_call: .
j_call: TRBJ2-7
clone_size: many
v_call: TRBV30
cdr3_aa: CASHQGGYEQYF
cdr3_nt: TGTGCCTCGCATCAAGGGGGGTACGAGCAGTACTTC

d_call: .
j_call: TRBJ2-2
clone_size: few
v_call: TRBV6-2/TRBV6-3
cdr3_aa: CASSYNRAGGELFF
cdr3_nt: TGTGCCAGCAGTTACAACAGGGCCGGCGGGGAGCTGTTTTTT

d_call: TRBD2
j_call: TRBJ2-3
clone_size: few
v_call: TRBV11-2
cdr3_aa: CASSFGSGRALDTQYF
cdr3_nt: TGTGCCAGCAGCTTTGGAAGCGGGAGGGCCCTTGATACGCAGTATTTT

d_call: TRBD2
j_call: TRBJ2-1
clone_size: few
v_call: TRBV5-1
cdr3_aa: CASSLVPGLAGAPGVNEQFF
cdr3_nt: TGCGCCAGCAGCTTGGTTCCGGGACTAGCGGGAGCCCCGGGTGTAAATGAGCAGTTCTTC

d_call: TRBD1
j_call: TRBJ2-7
clone_size: many
v_call: TRBV2
cdr3_aa: CASRAGTGIEQYF
cdr3_nt: TGTGCCAGCAGAGCCGGGACAGGGATCGAGCAGTACTTC

d_call: .
j_call: TRBJ1-1
clone_size: many
v_call: TRBV6-1
cdr3_aa: CASSATMNTEAFF
cdr3_nt: TGTGCCAGCAGCGCGACAATGAACACTGAAGCTTTCTTT

d_call: .
j_call: TRBJ1-2
clone_size: few
v_call: TRBV19
cdr3_aa: CASTILGRVEDGYTF
cdr3_nt: TGTGCCAGTACTATCCTCGGTAGGGTGGAGGACGGCTACACCTTC

d_call: TRBD2
j_call: TRBJ2-7
clone_size: few
v_call: TRBV7-2
cdr3_aa: CASRFTSSGSYEQYF
cdr3_nt: TGTGCCAGCAGGTTCACGTCTAGCGGAAGCTACGAGCAGTACTTC

d_call: TRBD2
j_call: TRBJ2-1
clone_size: .
v_call: TRBV11-2
cdr3_aa: CASRPEAGSYNEQFF
cdr3_nt: TGTGCCAGCAGACCTGAAGCGGGGTCCTACAATGAGCAGTTCTTC

d_call: .
j_call: TRBJ2-7
clone_size: few
v_call: TRBV24-1
cdr3_aa: CATSEPADRISYEQYF
cdr3_nt: TGTGCCACCAGTGAGCCGGCCGACAGGATCTCCTACGAGCAGTACTTC

d_call: .
j_call: TRBJ2-1
clone_size: few
v_call: TRBV20-1
cdr3_aa: CSATGEGGASDEQFF
cdr3_nt: TGCAGTGCTACGGGTGAGGGGGGCGCGTCCGATGAGCAGTTCTTC

d_call: .
j_call: TRBJ2-2
clone_size: .
v_call: TRBV4-3
cdr3_aa: CASSQDPRGYTGELFF
cdr3_nt: TGCGCCAGCAGCCAAGATCCCAGGGGCTACACCGGGGAGCTGTTTTTT

d_call: TRBD1
j_call: TRBJ2-7
clone_size: .
v_call: TRBV18
cdr3_aa: CASSPRRGGPSSYEQYF
cdr3_nt: TGTGCCAGCTCACCGCGGCGAGGGGGCCCTAGCTCCTACGAGCAGTACTTC

d_call: TRBD2
j_call: TRBJ2-7
clone_size: .
v_call: TRBV27
cdr3_aa: CASSFLRDYSYEQYF
cdr3_nt: TGTGCCAGCAGTTTCCTCCGGGACTACTCCTACGAGCAGTACTTC

d_call: .
j_call: TRBJ1-2
clone_size: .
v_call: TRBV29-1
cdr3_aa: CSVYGSGSYGYTF
cdr3_nt: TGCAGCGTTTACGGGAGCGGGAGCTATGGCTACACCTTC

d_call: .
j_call: TRBJ1-2
clone_size: .
v_call: TRBV2
cdr3_aa: CASRSRDGYTF
cdr3_nt: TGTGCCAGCAGGAGCCGCGATGGCTACACCTTC

d_call: TRBD1
j_call: TRBJ2-6
clone_size: few
v_call: TRBV9
cdr3_aa: CASRFPNRGQSPGANVLTF
cdr3_nt: TGTGCCAGCAGATTTCCTAACAGGGGGCAATCTCCTGGGGCCAACGTCCTGACTTTC

d_call: .
j_call: TRBJ2-1
clone_size: .
v_call: TRBV10-3
cdr3_aa: CAISESGGSSYNEQFF
cdr3_nt: TGTGCCATCAGTGAGTCAGGAGGGAGCTCCTACAATGAGCAGTTCTTC